This T cell receptor (beta chain) was recorded in a study of prognosis after radiotherapy for stage I lung cancer. The overall study: Radiotherapy: SBRT, 3 to 5 fractions, biologically effective dose at least 100 Gy.

The germline V gene has CDR1 DFQATT and CDR2 SNEGSKA (reference sequence). V shed 2 bases and J shed 2 bases, with 11 bases lying between them. This CDR3 is 14 amino acids long. Using two-round multiplex PCR, the authors amplified TCR beta CDR3 from genomic DNA. Round-one PCR had primers specific to each TRBV and TRBJ gene. Each CDR3 protein is one row after TCRdb ran MiXCR on the multiplex PCR reads. The repertoire consists of 45,000 to 60,000 distinct CDR3 sequences, with 30% to 40% occurring once and the leading ten covering 9.2%. Ten or more counts support this clonotype. Its target is unknown. Study findings and constraints: Reportedly, patients with and without metastases differed in TRBV and TRBJ gene usage. Diminished Shannon entropy following stereotactic body radiation therapy characterized patients who developed distant metastases.

This clonotype originated in a donor aged 50 or older with non-small cell lung cancer. The gene calls are TRBV20-1 and TRBJ2-3; D perhaps matches TRBD2 (5 bases). This specimen consisted of PBMCs, obtained before or after stereotactic body radiation therapy (not recorded which). The CDR3 spells CSARTLTITDTQYF. CDR3 in DNA: TGCAGTGCTAGAACCTTGACTATCACAGATACGCAGTATTTT.